This T cell receptor beta chain emerged from a study of CD8+ T cells in alopecia areata. Points from the study as a whole: Normal scalp showed lower clonality than lesional scalp, especially alopecia totalis/universalis.

The germline CDR1 and CDR2 sequences are SQVTM and ANQGSEA. The CDR3 length is 11 residues. V shed 7 bases and J shed 8 bases, with 14 bases lying between them. Isolated RNA was reverse transcribed into cDNA used as the sequencing template. The protocol was immunoSEQ multiplex PCR, while the TCRdb copy is restricted to in-frame clones and leaves out a portion. The sample records around 35,000 clones, 45% to 60% being singletons. It was from alopecia areata patients that lesional scalp punch biopsies and peripheral blood were collected. Only a few counts were recorded for this clone. Its antigen is currently unknown.

The chain combines TRBV29-1 with TRBJ1-2, with D perhaps matching TRBD1 (6 bases). This TCR was recovered from a human donor with alopecia areata. Input material: NKG2D-high CD8+ T cells sorted from blood. CDR3 region: CSGRDTRGYTF. Written as DNA, the CDR3 is TGCAGCGGACGGGACACGCGAGGCTACACCTTC.